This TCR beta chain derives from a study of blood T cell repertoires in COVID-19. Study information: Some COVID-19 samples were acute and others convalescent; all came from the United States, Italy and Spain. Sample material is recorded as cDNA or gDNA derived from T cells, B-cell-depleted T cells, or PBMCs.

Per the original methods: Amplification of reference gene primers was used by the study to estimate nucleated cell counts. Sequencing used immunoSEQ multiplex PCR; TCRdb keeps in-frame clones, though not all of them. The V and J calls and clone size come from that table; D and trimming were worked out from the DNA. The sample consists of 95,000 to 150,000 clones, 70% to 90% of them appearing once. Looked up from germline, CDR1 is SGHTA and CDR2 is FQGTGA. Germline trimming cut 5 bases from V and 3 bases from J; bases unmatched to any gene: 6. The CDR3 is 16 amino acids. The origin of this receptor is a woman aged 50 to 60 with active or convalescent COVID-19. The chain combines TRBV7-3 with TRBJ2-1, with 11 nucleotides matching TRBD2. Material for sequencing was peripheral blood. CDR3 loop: CASSKLGTSGYNEQFF. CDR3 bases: TGTGCCAGCAGCAAGCTCGGGACTAGCGGCTACAATGAGCAGTTCTTC.